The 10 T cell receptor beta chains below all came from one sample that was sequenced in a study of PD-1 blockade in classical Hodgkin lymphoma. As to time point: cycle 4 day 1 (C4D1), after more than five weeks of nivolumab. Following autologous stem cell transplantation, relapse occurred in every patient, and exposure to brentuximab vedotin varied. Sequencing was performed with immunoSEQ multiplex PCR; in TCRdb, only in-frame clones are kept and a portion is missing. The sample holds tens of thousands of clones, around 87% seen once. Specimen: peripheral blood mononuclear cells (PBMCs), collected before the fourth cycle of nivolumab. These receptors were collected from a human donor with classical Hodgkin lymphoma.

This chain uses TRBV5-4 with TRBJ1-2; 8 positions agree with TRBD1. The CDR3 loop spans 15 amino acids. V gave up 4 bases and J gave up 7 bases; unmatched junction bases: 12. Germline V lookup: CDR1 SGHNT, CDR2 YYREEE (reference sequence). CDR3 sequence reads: CASSTPGRGPGGYTF. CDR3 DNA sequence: TGTGCCAGCAGCACCCCCGGCAGGGGGCCGGGTGGCTACACCTTC.

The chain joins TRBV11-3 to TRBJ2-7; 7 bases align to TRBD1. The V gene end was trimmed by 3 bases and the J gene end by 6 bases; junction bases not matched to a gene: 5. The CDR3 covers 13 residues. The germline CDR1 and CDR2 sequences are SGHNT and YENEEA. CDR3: CASSLVQGREQYF. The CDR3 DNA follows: TGTGCCAGCAGCTTGGTACAGGGGCGCGAGCAGTACTTC.

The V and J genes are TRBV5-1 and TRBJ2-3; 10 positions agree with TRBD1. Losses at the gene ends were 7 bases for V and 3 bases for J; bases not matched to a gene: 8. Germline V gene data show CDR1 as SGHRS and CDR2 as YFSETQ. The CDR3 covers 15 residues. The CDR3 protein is CASGIWGQGTDTQYF. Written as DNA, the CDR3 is TGCGCCAGCGGGATTTGGGGACAGGGGACAGATACGCAGTATTTT.

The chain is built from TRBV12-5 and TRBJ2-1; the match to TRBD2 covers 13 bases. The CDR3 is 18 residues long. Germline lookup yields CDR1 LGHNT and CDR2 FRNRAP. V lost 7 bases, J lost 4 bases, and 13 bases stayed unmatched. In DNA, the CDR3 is TGTGCTAGTGTTTCTGGGACTAGCGGGACCGCGAAGTACAATGAGCAGTTCTTC. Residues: CASVSGTSGTAKYNEQFF.

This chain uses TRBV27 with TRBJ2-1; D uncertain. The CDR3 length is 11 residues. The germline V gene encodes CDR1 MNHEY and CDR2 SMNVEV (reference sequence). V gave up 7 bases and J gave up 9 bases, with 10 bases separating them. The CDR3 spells CASKTWGEQFF. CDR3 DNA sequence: TGTGCCAGCAAGACTTGGGGTGAGCAGTTCTTC.

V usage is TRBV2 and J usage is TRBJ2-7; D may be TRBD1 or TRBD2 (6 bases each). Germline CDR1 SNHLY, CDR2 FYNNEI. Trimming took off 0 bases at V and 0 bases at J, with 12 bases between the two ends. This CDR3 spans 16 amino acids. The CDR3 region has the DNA TGTGCCAGCAGTGAAGCCGGGGGCGGAATCTCCTACGAGCAGTACTTC. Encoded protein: CASSEAGGGISYEQYF. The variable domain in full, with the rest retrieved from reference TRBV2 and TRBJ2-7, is EPEVTQTPSHQVTQMGQEVILRCVPISNHLYFYWYRQILGQKVEFLVSFYNNEISEKSEIFDDQFSVERPDGSNFTLKIRSTKLEDSAMYFCASSEAGGGISYEQYFGPGTRLTVT.

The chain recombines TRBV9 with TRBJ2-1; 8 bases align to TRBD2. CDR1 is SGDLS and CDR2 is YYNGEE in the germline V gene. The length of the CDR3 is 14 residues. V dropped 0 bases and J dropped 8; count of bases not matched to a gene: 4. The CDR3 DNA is TGTGCCAGCAGCGTAGTTGCGGGAGGCTATGAGCAGTTCTTC. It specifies CASSVVAGGYEQFF.

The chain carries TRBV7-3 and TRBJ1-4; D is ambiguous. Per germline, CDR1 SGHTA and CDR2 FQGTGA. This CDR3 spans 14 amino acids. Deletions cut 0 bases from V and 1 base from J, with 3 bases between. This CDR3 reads CASSLTRTNEKLFF. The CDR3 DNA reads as TGTGCCAGCAGCTTAACTAGAACTAATGAAAAACTGTTTTTT.

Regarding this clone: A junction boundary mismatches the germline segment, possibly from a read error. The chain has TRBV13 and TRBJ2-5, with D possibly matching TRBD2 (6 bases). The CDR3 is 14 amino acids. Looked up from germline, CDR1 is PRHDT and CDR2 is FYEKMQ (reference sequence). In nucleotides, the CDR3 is TGTGCCAGCAGATTAGTAGCGGAGGGGGAGACCCAGTACTTC. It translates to CASRLVAEGETQYF.

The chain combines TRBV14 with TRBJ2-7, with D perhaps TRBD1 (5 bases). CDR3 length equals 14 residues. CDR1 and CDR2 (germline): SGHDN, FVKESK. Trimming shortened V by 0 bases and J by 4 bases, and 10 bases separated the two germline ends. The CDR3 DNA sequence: TGTGCCAGCAGCCAAGAAAGGGGTTGGTACGAGCAGTACTTC. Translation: CASSQERGWYEQYF.